Listed here is a single T cell receptor (beta chain). Its antigen is as yet unknown. Time point given: sample taken at primary tumor resection. Whole RNA was taken from tumor, nontumor lung or frozen PBMC; it was then sequenced unsorted. The donors comprised about 65 untreated early-stage non-small cell lung cancer patients. This entry belongs to a study of spatial heterogeneity in lung cancer. At the level of the study: Detection consistently yielded more beta chains than alpha chains.

Each TCR cDNA molecule carried a unique molecular identifier. TCRdb independently ran MiXCR on the 5' RACE reads; one entry per CDR3 protein. The sample includes tens of thousands of distinct CDR3 sequences, 5.5% to 8.5% of them seen just once. There are 14 residues in the CDR3. Trimming took off 0 bases at V and 6 bases at J, with 12 bases between the two ends. Per the germline V gene, CDR1 is SGHDN and CDR2 is FVKESK. Study-wide findings and caveats: Blood contained ubiquitous expanded tumor TCRs more at resection than at follow-up.

The sequence was collected from a male donor with early-stage non-small cell lung cancer. The source was PBMCs, collected at surgery. V usage is TRBV14 and J usage is TRBJ2-7; D not resolved. The CDR3 DNA reads TGTGCCAGCAGCCAAGAACTATCCTCGTTCGAGCAGTACTTC. Residues: CASSQELSSFEQYF.